Presented here are 18 T cell receptor beta chains from one specimen sequenced in a study of blood T cell repertoires in COVID-19. The table came from immunoSEQ multiplex PCR; TCRdb's copy has only in-frame clones and leaves some out. This sample has fewer than 200,000 clones, with roughly 89% found just once. The sample taken for sequencing was peripheral blood. All receptors come from a woman under 30 who had recovered from COVID-19.

V usage is TRBV10-3 and J usage is TRBJ1-1, with 7 bases aligning to TRBD1. V lost 6 bases to trimming and J lost 1 base; unmatched junction nucleotides: 5. The CDR3 loop spans 14 amino acids. CDR1 is ENHRY, CDR2 SYGVKD, per germline. DNA for the CDR3: TGTGCCATCAGACGCGGACAGGAGAACACTGAAGCTTTCTTT. It is translated as CAIRRGQENTEAFF.

The chain joins TRBV5-5 to TRBJ1-1; 7 bases agree with TRBD1. J was trimmed by 6 bases and V by 5 bases; bases with no gene match: 13. The CDR3 contains 15 residues. The germline gives CDR1 SGHKS, CDR2 YYEKEE (reference sequence). The CDR3: CASSLTGIERAEAFF. DNA for the CDR3: TGTGCCAGCAGTCTGACAGGGATTGAGAGGGCTGAAGCTTTCTTT.

This chain uses TRBV5-1 with TRBJ1-3; D call uncertain. The germline V gene has CDR1 SGHRS and CDR2 YFSETQ. CDR3 size: 11 residues. V dropped 7 bases and J dropped 4 bases, with 6 bases sitting between them. CDR3 DNA: TGCGCCAGCTTCTCGGGAAACACCATATATTTT. Its protein product is CASFSGNTIYF. Based on the CDR3 plus reference TRBV5-1 and TRBJ1-3, the full variable domain is KAGVTQTPRYLIKTRGQQVTLSCSPISGHRSVSWYQQTPGQGLQFLFEYFSETQRNKGNFPGRFSGRQFSNSRSEMNVSTLELGDSALYLCASFSGNTIYFGEGSWLTVV.

Only a few counts were recorded for this clone. The chain has TRBV10-3 and TRBJ1-1, with D possibly matching TRBD1 (6 bases). This CDR3 comprises 16 residues. Trimming pared 0 bases from V and 0 bases from J, leaving 11 bases between. Germline-derived CDR1 and CDR2 are ENHRY and SYGVKD. CDR3 sequence reads: CAISESSGTLNTEAFF. CDR3 coding DNA: TGTGCCATCAGTGAGTCCTCCGGGACATTGAACACTGAAGCTTTCTTT.

The chain couples TRBV4-3 to TRBJ2-6, with 8 bases fitting TRBD1. V dropped 0 bases and J dropped 4; count of bases not matched to a gene: 5. The CDR3 extends over 17 amino acids. Germline V gene data show CDR1 as LGHNA and CDR2 as YSLEER. The CDR3 DNA sequence: TGCGCCAGCAGCCAAGATCAGGGGGCGCGGGGGGCCAACGTCCTGACTTTC. This translates into CASSQDQGARGANVLTF.

J is TRBJ1-6 and V is TRBV7-9, with D tentatively TRBD1 (5 bases). The CDR3 loop spans 15 amino acids. The V gene lost 3 bases and the J gene lost 7 bases, with 13 bases spanning the gap. Germline loops: CDR1 SEHNR, CDR2 FQNEAQ (reference sequence). CDR3 residues: CASSLSQGPNSPLHF. For the CDR3, the DNA is TGTGCCAGCAGCTTGTCCCAGGGTCCCAATTCACCCCTCCACTTT.

The gene calls are TRBV18 and TRBJ1-5; D perhaps matches TRBD1 (6 bases). The CDR3 is made up of 14 amino acids. Germline V lookup: CDR1 KGHSH, CDR2 LQKENI. The ends were cut back, 6 bases at V and 5 bases at J, with 14 bases in the middle. The CDR3 DNA reads TGTGCCAGCTCGCCTACAGGGAGGGATCAGCCCCAGCATTTT. Protein: CASSPTGRDQPQHF.

This clone was detected a few times. V is TRBV3-1 (or the pseudogene TRBV3-2) and J is TRBJ1-2; TRBD1 matches at 9 bases. The CDR3 is 17 amino acids. Germline V CDR1 and CDR2: LGHDT, YNNKEL (reference sequence). V was clipped by 0 bases and J by 3 bases; unmatched bases: 8. The CDR3 DNA is TGTGCCAGCAGCCAAGATAATAGGGACAGGGACCACTATGGCTACACCTTC. Translating gives CASSQDNRDRDHYGYTF.

This clone is a singleton in its sample. The junction does not match germline at one end; this may be a read error. This chain links TRBV13 with TRBJ2-3; 10 bases line up with TRBD2. The CDR3 runs to 15 residues. Germline V gene lookup returns CDR1 PRHDT and CDR2 FYEKMQ (reference sequence). The CDR3 region is CASTLAGGLSDTQYF. The CDR3 DNA sequence: TGTGCCAGCACCTTAGCGGGAGGCCTCTCAGATACGCAGTATTTT.

The chain joins TRBV9 to TRBJ2-1, with 13 bases aligning to TRBD2. The trim removed 3 bases at V and 4 bases at J, leaving 1 base unmatched. The germline gives CDR1 SGDLS, CDR2 YYNGEE. The CDR3 length is 15 residues. The CDR3 spells CASSATSGGYNEQFF. The CDR3 DNA sequence: TGTGCCAGCAGCGCGACTAGCGGGGGGTACAATGAGCAGTTCTTC.

This clone has more than one count but fewer than ten. This chain connects TRBV6-2 or TRBV6-3 to TRBJ1-2; possibly TRBD1 for D (6 bases). Germline lookup yields CDR1 MNHEY and CDR2 SVGEGT. The CDR3 extends over 14 amino acids. With 6 bases removed from V and 2 bases from J, the gap between germline ends came to 13 bases. The CDR3 nucleotides are TGTGCCAGCAGCCCACAGGGCTTAAACTATGGCTACACCTTC. Encoded protein: CASSPQGLNYGYTF.

This sequence joins TRBV18 and TRBJ2-3, with 8 bases identical to TRBD1. Trimming cost V 1 base and J 5 bases; bases outside gene matches: 11. The CDR3 covers 17 residues. The V gene's germline CDR1 is KGHSH and CDR2 LQKENI. CDR3 bases: TGTGCCAGCTCACCACGGTATAGTGGCAGGGGGCAAGATACGCAGTATTTT. Its protein is CASSPRYSGRGQDTQYF.

This chain connects TRBV19 to TRBJ1-2; 12 bases align to TRBD1. Germline V gives CDR1 LNHDA, CDR2 SQIVND (reference sequence). This CDR3 comprises 14 residues. The V gene end was trimmed by 6 bases and the J gene end by 3 bases; junction bases not matched to a gene: 2. The DNA for the CDR3 is TGTGCCAGTAGCGGGACAGGGGGCGACTATGGCTACACCTTC. It codes for CASSGTGGDYGYTF.

V is TRBV10-3 and J is TRBJ2-2; D is undetermined. The CDR3 is 12 residues long. Germline V gene data show CDR1 as ENHRY and CDR2 as SYGVKD. Trimming took 5 bases from V and 2 from J, leaving 3 bases between them. CDR3 sequence (DNA): TGTGCCATCAGTTTAAACACCGGGGAGCTGTTTTTT. This sequence encodes CAISLNTGELFF.

A remark on this clone: Other DNA sequences from this sample encode an identical CDR3 as well. The chain has TRBV6-5 and TRBJ1-1, with TRBD1 matching 8 bases. The CDR3 loop spans 15 amino acids. The V segment lost 2 bases and the J segment 0 bases; nucleotides outside the gene matches: 2. CDR1 MNHEY and CDR2 SVGAGI come from the germline V gene. The DNA of the CDR3 is TGTGCCAGCAGTTACGGACAGGGATTGAACACTGAAGCTTTCTTT. Encoded protein: CASSYGQGLNTEAFF.

The rearrangement uses TRBV6-5 and TRBJ2-1; TRBD1 agrees at 7 bases. V shed 5 bases, J shed 6 bases, and the junction held 4 bases outside the gene matches. Germline CDR1 is MNHEY and CDR2 is SVGAGI. CDR3 length: 13 amino acids. The CDR3 region has the DNA TGTGCCAGCAGTCCCACAGGGGTCAATGAGCAGTTCTTC. It codes for CASSPTGVNEQFF.

The chain combines TRBV3-1 (or the pseudogene TRBV3-2) with TRBJ2-3; no reliable D call. CDR3 size: 11 residues. Germline V CDR1 and CDR2: LGHDT, YNNKEL (reference sequence). The V end was cut by 4 bases, the J end by 5 bases, with 4 bases between. The CDR3 DNA follows: TGTGCCAGCAGCCTCAAAGATACGCAGTATTTT. It translates to CASSLKDTQYF.

J is TRBJ1-2 and V is TRBV30, with a tentative D call TRBD1 (5 bases). Germline V lookup: CDR1 GTSNPN, CDR2 SVGIG (reference sequence). This CDR3 comprises 13 residues. The V and J ends lost 4 bases and 4 bases respectively, with 13 bases between them. The CDR3 region is CAWTIDSFYGYTF. CDR3 DNA: TGTGCCTGGACTATAGACAGCTTCTATGGCTACACCTTC.